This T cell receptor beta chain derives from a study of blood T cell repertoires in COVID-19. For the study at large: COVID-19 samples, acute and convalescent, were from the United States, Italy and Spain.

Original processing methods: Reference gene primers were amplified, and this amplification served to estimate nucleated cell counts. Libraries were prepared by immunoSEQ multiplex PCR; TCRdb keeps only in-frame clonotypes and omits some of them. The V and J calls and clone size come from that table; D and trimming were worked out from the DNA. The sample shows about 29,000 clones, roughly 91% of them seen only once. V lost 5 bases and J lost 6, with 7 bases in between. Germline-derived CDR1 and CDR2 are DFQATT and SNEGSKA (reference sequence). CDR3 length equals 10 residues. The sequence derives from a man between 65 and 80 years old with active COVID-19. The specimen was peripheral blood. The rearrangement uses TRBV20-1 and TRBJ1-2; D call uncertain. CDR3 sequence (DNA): TGCAGTGCTGGCGAGGATGGCTACACCTTC. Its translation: CSAGEDGYTF.